This paragraph covers one T cell receptor beta chain sequence. Original processing methods: Counts of nucleated cells, estimated from reference gene primer amplification, were obtained. Sequencing was performed with immunoSEQ multiplex PCR; in TCRdb, only in-frame clones are kept and a portion is missing. V and J calls and clone size are copied from that table; D and trimming were computed from the DNA. The sample yields around 260,000 clones, about 89% seen once. The J segment lost 6 bases and the V segment lost 6 bases, leaving 5 bases of the junction unmatched. CDR3 length: 13 residues. CDR1 is KGHDR and CDR2 is SFDVKD in the germline V gene. The data stem from a study of blood T cell repertoires in COVID-19. The wider study: The study drew acute and convalescent COVID-19 samples from the United States, Italy and Spain. In each case, the material was cDNA or gDNA derived from T cells, B-cell-depleted T cells, or PBMCs.

The TCR was taken from a man aged 25 to 40 with acute or convalescent COVID-19. The chain combines TRBV24-1 with TRBJ2-3, with TRBD1 matching over 7 bases. The sample taken for sequencing was peripheral blood. The chain's CDR3 is CATSSFRGDTQYF. The CDR3 DNA sequence: TGTGCCACCAGTAGTTTCAGGGGGGATACGCAGTATTTT.